These 5 T cell receptor beta chains originate from one sample sequenced in a study of shared clonotypes between healthy human individuals. Profiling relied on immunoSEQ multiplex PCR, and the TCRdb table lists in-frame clones only, not all of them. The sample consists of approximately 1.5 million clones, roughly 98.5% of them appearing once. The sample was naive CD4+ T cells sorted from blood. The subset: CD45RA+ positively selected. These receptors originate from a man aged 30 to 39 in good health.

The chain carries TRBV19 and TRBJ1-2, with D hard to call. Germline values: CDR1 LNHDA, CDR2 SQIVND (reference sequence). V was pared by 3 bases and J by 1 base, with 6 bases between. The CDR3 extends over 13 amino acids. CDR3 nucleotide sequence: TGTGCCAGTAGTATGGGCAGTAACTATGGCTACACCTTC. Its protein is CASSMGSNYGYTF.

V gene TRBV30 combines with J gene TRBJ2-5; D gene unclear. V was clipped by 5 bases and J by 4 bases, with 8 bases between them. The CDR3 is made up of 11 amino acids. Germline V lookup: CDR1 GTSNPN, CDR2 SVGIG (reference sequence). The DNA for the CDR3 is TGTGCCTGGGGGCATGGAGAGACCCAGTACTTC. This sequence encodes CAWGHGETQYF.

With regard to this clone: Other DNA sequences within the sample encode an identical CDR3. CDR3 in amino acids: CAWSVGQSNQPQHF. In nucleotides, the CDR3 is TGTGCCTGGAGTGTTGGACAAAGCAATCAGCCCCAGCATTTT. The V call is TRBV30, the J call TRBJ1-5, with a possible D match to TRBD1 (5 bases). Germline V gene sequence: CDR1 GTSNPN, CDR2 SVGIG (reference sequence). There are 14 residues in the CDR3. Trimming took off 0 bases at V and 1 base at J, with 7 bases between the two ends. Full variable domain (rest looked up from reference TRBV30 and TRBJ1-5): SQTIHQWPATLVQPVGSPLSLECTVEGTSNPNLYWYRQAAGRGLQLLFYSVGIGQISSEVPQNLSASRPQDRQFILSSKKLLLSDSGFYLCAWSVGQSNQPQHFGDGTRLSIL.

The gene calls are TRBV7-2 and TRBJ2-7, with D maybe TRBD1 (5 bases). Trimming took 1 base from V and 2 from J, leaving 9 bases between them. Per the germline V gene, CDR1 is SGHTA and CDR2 is FQGNSA. The CDR3 length is 14 residues. The CDR3 bases are TGTGCCAGCAGCTTAGGACAGATAACCTACGAGCAGTACTTC. It translates to CASSLGQITYEQYF.

The chain employs TRBV9 and TRBJ2-3; D remains ambiguous. The length of the CDR3 is 13 residues. The germline V gene has CDR1 SGDLS and CDR2 YYNGEE. Trimming took 10 bases from V and 0 from J, leaving 12 bases between them. In DNA, the CDR3 is TGTGCCCTAGACTCCGGAAGCACAGATACGCAGTATTTT. Its translation is CALDSGSTDTQYF.